The following is a TCR beta chain sequence with its context. The primer mix had 60 Vbeta and 13 Jbeta primers. TCRdb's copy holds only in-frame clones and misses some; the assay was immunoSEQ multiplex PCR. The sample comprises approximately 130,000 clones, around 84% of which are singletons, and under 2% rests with the top ten. The data belong to a study of cytomegalovirus exposure and HLA in healthy donors. The CDR3 is 17 residues long. V lost 0 bases, J lost 2 bases, and 4 bases stayed unmatched. Germline assignment: CDR1 MGHRA and CDR2 YSYEKL. The sequenced sample was PBMCs. This TCR derives from a man between 18 and 29 years old in good health and CMV-seronegative. The chain recombines TRBV4-1 with TRBJ2-1, with TRBD2 matching 10 bases. In DNA, the CDR3 is TGCGCCAGCAGCCAAGAGGGAGCGGGGGGGCCCTACAATGAGCAGTTCTTC. It codes for CASSQEGAGGPYNEQFF.